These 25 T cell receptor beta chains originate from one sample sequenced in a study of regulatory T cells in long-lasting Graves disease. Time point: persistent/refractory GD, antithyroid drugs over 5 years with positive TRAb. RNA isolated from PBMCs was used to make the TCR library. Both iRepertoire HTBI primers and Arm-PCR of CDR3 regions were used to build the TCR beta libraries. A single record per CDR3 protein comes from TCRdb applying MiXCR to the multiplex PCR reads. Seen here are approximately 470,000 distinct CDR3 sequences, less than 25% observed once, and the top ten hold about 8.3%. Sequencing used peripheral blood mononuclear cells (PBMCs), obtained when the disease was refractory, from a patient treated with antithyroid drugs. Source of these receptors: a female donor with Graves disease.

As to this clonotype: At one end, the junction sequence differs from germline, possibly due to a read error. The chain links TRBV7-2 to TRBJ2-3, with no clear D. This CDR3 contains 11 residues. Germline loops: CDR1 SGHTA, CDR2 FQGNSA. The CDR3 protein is CASSFTDTRYF. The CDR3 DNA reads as TGTGCCAGCAGCTTCACAGATACGCGGTATTTT.

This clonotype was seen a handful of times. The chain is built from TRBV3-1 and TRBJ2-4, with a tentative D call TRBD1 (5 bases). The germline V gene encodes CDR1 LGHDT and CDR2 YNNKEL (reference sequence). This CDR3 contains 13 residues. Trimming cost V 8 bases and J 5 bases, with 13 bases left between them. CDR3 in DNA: TGTGCCAGCGGGCAGGGAATCCAAAACATTCAGTACTTC. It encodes CASGQGIQNIQYF.

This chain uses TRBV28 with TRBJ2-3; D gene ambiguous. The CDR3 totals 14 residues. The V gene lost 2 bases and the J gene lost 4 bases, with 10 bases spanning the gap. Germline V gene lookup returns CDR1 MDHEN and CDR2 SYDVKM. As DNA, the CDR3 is TGTGCCAGCAGTTTAGTTGGAAGGGCAGATACGCAGTATTTT. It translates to CASSLVGRADTQYF.

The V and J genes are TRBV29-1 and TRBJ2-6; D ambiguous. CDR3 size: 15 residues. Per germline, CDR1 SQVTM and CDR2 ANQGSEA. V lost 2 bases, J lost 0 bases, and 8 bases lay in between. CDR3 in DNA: TGCAGCGTTGAACAGTGGAACTCTGGGGCCAACGTCCTGACTTTC. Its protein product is CSVEQWNSGANVLTF.

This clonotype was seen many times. The CDR3 here is CSGATGLAASYEQYF. CDR3 DNA: TGCAGTGGGGCGACGGGACTAGCGGCCTCCTACGAGCAGTACTTC. The genes are TRBV20-1 and TRBJ2-7; 11 positions agree with TRBD2. The V segment lost 7 bases and the J segment 0 bases; nucleotides outside the gene matches: 8. Germline CDR1 DFQATT, CDR2 SNEGSKA (reference sequence). There are 15 residues in the CDR3.

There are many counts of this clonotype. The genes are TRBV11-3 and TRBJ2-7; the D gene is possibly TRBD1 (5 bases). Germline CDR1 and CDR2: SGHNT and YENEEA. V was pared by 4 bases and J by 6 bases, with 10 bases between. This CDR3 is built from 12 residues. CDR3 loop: CASSSQGSEQYF. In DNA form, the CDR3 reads TGTGCCAGCAGCTCCCAGGGTAGCGAGCAGTACTTC.

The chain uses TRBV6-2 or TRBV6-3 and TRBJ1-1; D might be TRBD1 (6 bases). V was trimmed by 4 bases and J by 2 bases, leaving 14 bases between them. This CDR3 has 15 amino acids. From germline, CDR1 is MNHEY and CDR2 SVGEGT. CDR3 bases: TGTGCCAGCAGTTCCACAGGGTTCCCTAACACTGAAGCTTTCTTT. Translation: CASSSTGFPNTEAFF.

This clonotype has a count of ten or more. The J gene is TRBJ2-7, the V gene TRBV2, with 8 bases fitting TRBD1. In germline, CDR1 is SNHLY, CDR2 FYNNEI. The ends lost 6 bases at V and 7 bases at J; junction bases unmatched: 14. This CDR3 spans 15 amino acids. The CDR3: CASRDRDQARSEQYF. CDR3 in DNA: TGTGCCAGCAGGGACAGGGATCAGGCGAGGAGTGAGCAGTACTTC.

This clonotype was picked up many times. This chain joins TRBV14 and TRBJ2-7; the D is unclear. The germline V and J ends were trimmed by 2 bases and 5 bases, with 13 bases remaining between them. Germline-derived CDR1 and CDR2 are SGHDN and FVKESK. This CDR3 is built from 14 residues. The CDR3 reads CASSQLTQSNEQYF. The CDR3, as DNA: TGTGCCAGCAGCCAACTGACCCAATCCAACGAGCAGTACTTC.

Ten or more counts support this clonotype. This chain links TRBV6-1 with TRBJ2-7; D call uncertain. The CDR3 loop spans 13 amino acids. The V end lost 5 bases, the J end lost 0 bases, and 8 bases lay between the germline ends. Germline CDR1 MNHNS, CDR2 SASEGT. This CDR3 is CASSPSRSYEQYF. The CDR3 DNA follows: TGTGCCAGCAGTCCCTCCCGCTCCTACGAGCAGTACTTC.

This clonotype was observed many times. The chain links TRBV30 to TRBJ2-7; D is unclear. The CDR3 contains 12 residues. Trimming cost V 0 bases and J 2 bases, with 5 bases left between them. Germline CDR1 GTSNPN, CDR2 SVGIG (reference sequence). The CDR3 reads CAWSVTAYEQYF. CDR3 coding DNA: TGTGCCTGGAGTGTAACAGCCTACGAGCAGTACTTC. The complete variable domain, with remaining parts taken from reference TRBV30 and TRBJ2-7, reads SQTIHQWPATLVQPVGSPLSLECTVEGTSNPNLYWYRQAAGRGLQLLFYSVGIGQISSEVPQNLSASRPQDRQFILSSKKLLLSDSGFYLCAWSVTAYEQYFGPGTRLTVT.

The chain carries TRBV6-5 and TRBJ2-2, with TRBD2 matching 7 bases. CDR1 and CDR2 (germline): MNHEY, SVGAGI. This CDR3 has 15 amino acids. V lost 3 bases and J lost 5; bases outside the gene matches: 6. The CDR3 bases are TGTGCCAGCAGTTATGGCGGGAGAGGGACCGGGGAGCTGTTTTTT. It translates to CASSYGGRGTGELFF.

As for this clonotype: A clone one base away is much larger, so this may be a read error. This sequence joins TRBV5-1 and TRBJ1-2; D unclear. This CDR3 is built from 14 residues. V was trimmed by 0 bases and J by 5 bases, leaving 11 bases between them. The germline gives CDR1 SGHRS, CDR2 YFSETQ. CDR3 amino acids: CASSLGRHPYGYTF. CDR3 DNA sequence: TGCGCCAGCAGCTTGGGGCGACACCCGTATGGCTACACCTTC.

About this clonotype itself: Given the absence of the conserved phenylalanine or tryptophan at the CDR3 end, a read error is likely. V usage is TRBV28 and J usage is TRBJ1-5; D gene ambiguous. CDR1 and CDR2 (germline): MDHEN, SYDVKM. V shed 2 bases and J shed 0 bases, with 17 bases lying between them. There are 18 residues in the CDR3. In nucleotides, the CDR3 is TGTGCCAGCAGTTTAAGGTGGAGTGAGCGTCTTAGCAATCAGCCCCAGCATCTT. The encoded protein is CASSLRWSERLSNQPQHL.

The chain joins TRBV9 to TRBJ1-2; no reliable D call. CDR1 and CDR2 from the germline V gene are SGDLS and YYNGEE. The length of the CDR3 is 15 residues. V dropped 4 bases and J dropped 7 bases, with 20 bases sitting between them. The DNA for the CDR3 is TGTGCCAGCAGCTCAGGCGCCGGGAGGTCGGTTGGCTACACCTTC. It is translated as CASSSGAGRSVGYTF.

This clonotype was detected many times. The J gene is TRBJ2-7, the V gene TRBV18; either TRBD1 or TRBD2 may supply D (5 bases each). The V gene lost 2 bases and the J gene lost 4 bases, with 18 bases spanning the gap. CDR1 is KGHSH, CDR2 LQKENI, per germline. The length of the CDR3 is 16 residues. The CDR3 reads CASSPRNGAPSYEQYF. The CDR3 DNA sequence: TGTGCCAGCTCACCAAGGAACGGGGCACCGTCGTACGAGCAGTACTTC.

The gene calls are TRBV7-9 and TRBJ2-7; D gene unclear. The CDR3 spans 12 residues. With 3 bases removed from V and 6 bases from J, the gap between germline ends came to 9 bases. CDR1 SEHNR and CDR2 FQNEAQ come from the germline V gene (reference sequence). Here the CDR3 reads CASSLFLLEQYF. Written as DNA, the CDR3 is TGTGCCAGCAGCTTGTTTCTTCTCGAGCAGTACTTC.

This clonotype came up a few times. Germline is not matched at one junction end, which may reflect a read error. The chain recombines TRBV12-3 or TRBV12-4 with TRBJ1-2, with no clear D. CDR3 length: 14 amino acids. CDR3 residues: CTSSFRGSGYGYTF. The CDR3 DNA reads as TGTACCAGCAGTTTTAGAGGGTCCGGCTATGGCTACACCTTC.

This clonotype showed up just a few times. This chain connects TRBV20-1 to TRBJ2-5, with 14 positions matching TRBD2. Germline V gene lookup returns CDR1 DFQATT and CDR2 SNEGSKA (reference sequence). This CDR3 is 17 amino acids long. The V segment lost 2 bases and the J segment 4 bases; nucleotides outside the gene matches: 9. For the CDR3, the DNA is TGCAGTGCTAGACCCATAGGACTAGCGGGAGGACGAGAGACCCAGTACTTC. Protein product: CSARPIGLAGGRETQYF.

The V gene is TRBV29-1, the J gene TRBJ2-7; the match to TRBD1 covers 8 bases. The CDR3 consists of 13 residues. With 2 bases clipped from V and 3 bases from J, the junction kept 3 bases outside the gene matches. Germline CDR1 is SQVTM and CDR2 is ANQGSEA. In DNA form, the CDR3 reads TGCAGCGTTGAACTCGGGACAGGCTACGAGCAGTACTTC. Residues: CSVELGTGYEQYF.

The CDR3 nucleotides are TGTGCCAGCAGCCACCCCTCAGGGCTAGCGGGAGAAAACATTCAGTACTTC. The encoded protein is CASSHPSGLAGENIQYF. The chain couples TRBV14 to TRBJ2-4; 10 bases are shared with TRBD2. Germline assignment: CDR1 SGHDN and CDR2 FVKESK. J was trimmed by 5 bases and V by 3 bases; bases with no gene match: 10. The CDR3 spans 17 residues.

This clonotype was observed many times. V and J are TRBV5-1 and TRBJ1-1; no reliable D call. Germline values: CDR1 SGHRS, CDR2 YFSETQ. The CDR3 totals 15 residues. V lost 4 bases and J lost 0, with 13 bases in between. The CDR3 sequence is CASSIGLLMNTEAFF. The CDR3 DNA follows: TGCGCCAGCAGCATAGGACTTCTAATGAACACTGAAGCTTTCTTT.

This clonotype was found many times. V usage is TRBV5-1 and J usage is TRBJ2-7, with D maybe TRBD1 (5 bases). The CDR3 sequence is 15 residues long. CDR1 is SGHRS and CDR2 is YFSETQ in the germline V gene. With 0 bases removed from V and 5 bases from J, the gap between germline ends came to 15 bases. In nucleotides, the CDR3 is TGCGCCAGCAGCTTGGGTGCAGGGTATAACGACGAGCAGTACTTC. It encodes CASSLGAGYNDEQYF.

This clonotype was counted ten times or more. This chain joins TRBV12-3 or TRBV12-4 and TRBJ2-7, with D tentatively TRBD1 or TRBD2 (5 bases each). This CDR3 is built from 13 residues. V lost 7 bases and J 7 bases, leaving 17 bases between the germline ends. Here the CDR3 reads CASNNGAGGEQYF. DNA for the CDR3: TGTGCCAGCAACAACGGGGCCGGCGGAGAGCAGTACTTC.

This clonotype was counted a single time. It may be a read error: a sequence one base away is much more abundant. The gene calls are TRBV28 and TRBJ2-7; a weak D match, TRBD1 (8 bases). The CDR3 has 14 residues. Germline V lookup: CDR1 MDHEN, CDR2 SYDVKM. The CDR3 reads CAGSSHRGGYEQYF. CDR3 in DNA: TGTGCCGGCAGTTCCCACAGGGGGGGCTACGAGCAGTACTTC.